The next 20 T cell receptor beta chains were all read from a single sample in a study of blood T cells in healthy people across ages. With a J-beta primer mix and a sample-barcoded 5' primer, a second PCR ran about 6 to 11 cycles. From the 5' RACE reads, TCRdb called clonotypes with MiXCR, one entry per CDR3 protein. The table includes around 1.5 million distinct CDR3 sequences, almost 60% detected once. The sequenced material came from blood. The receptors were sampled from a man aged 18 to 29 in good health.

The chain combines TRBV2 with TRBJ2-5; maybe TRBD1 (6 bases). The CDR3 is 13 residues long. CDR1 is SNHLY and CDR2 is FYNNEI in the germline V gene. Trimming stripped 7 bases from V and 5 bases from J, with 14 bases between. The CDR3 bases are TGTGCCAGCACCCTGGGGGCAAGGGAGACCCAGTACTTC. This encodes CASTLGARETQYF.

V gene TRBV20-1 combines with J gene TRBJ2-5; no clear D. In germline, CDR1 is DFQATT, CDR2 SNEGSKA (reference sequence). The CDR3 runs 14 residues. V dropped 0 bases and J dropped 1 base, with 9 bases sitting between them. Here the CDR3 reads CSARDPQTQETQYF. The DNA for the CDR3 is TGCAGTGCTAGAGATCCCCAAACCCAAGAGACCCAGTACTTC.

The count of this clonotype is one. The J gene is TRBJ2-7, the V gene TRBV7-9; 7 nucleotides agree with TRBD1. The germline gives CDR1 SEHNR, CDR2 FQNEAQ (reference sequence). Trimming cost V 5 bases and J 0 bases; bases outside gene matches: 7. There are 15 residues in the CDR3. The DNA for the CDR3 is TGTGCCAGCAGCACTGGACAGGCGACCTCCTACGAGCAGTACTTC. This codes for CASSTGQATSYEQYF.

The chain combines TRBV27 with TRBJ2-4; a possible D gene is TRBD1 (7 bases). The assigned J gene may be wrong: the sequence end matches TRBJ2-7 better. The germline V gene encodes CDR1 MNHEY and CDR2 SMNVEV (reference sequence). This CDR3 region has 15 residues. CDR3 in amino acids: CASTYGAGGLYEQYF. In DNA form, the CDR3 reads TGTGCCAGCACCTACGGGGCAGGGGGGCTCTACGAGCAGTACTTC.

J is TRBJ2-7 and V is TRBV20-1; a weak D match, TRBD1 (5 bases). CDR1 and CDR2 from the germline V gene are DFQATT and SNEGSKA (reference sequence). V was shortened by 1 base and J by 2 bases, with 12 bases between the two germline ends. The CDR3 sequence is 14 residues long. In nucleotides, the CDR3 is TGCAGTGCTAGAGCACGGCAGGGCGCCTACGAGCAGTACTTC. Its protein product is CSARARQGAYEQYF.

This clonotype appeared a few times. CDR3 in amino acids: CSVETQGQQETQYF. The DNA for the CDR3 is TGCAGCGTCGAAACCCAGGGACAGCAAGAGACCCAGTACTTC. The V call is TRBV29-1, the J call TRBJ2-5, with 7 bases matching TRBD1. The germline gives CDR1 SQVTM, CDR2 ANQGSEA. The length of the CDR3 is 14 residues. J lost 2 bases, V lost 6 bases, and 9 bases had no gene match.

This chain connects TRBV7-6 to TRBJ2-3; TRBD1 aligns across 9 bases. Germline loops: CDR1 SGHVS, CDR2 FNYEAQ. Trimming at V came to 6 bases and at J to 2 bases, leaving 12 bases not matched to a gene. The CDR3 consists of 17 residues. CDR3 nucleotides: TGTGCCAGCAGGCAGCGTCCGGGACAGGGATCCACAGATACGCAGTATTTT. This codes for CASRQRPGQGSTDTQYF.

This clonotype was counted a few times. This chain joins TRBV14 and TRBJ2-5, with 10 bases fitting TRBD1. The germline gives CDR1 SGHDN, CDR2 FVKESK. The CDR3 has 16 amino acids. V gave up 4 bases and J gave up 4 bases; unmatched junction bases: 9. CDR3 loop: CASSPPRQGASETQYF. The DNA of the CDR3 is TGTGCCAGCAGCCCTCCGCGACAGGGGGCTTCAGAGACCCAGTACTTC.

The chain uses TRBV7-6 and TRBJ2-1, with a weak D call TRBD2 (5 bases). CDR1 is SGHVS and CDR2 is FNYEAQ in the germline V gene. This CDR3 region has 15 residues. With 4 bases removed from V and 6 bases from J, the gap between germline ends came to 16 bases. The CDR3 region has the DNA TGTGCCAGCAGCTCCAGCGGAGCACCCACCAATGAGCAGTTCTTC. This gives the protein CASSSSGAPTNEQFF.

The DNA for the CDR3 is TGTGCCAGCAGTACCAGAGGACTAGCGGGTAACAATGAGCAGTTCTTC. Translating gives CASSTRGLAGNNEQFF. V usage is TRBV12-3 or TRBV12-4 and J usage is TRBJ2-1, with TRBD2 identical over 11 bases. V lost 5 bases to trimming and J lost 5 bases; unmatched junction nucleotides: 8. This CDR3 has 16 residues.

The V and J genes are TRBV5-5 and TRBJ2-5, with D possibly matching TRBD1 (6 bases). Germline V gives CDR1 SGHKS, CDR2 YYEKEE (reference sequence). This CDR3 contains 16 residues. The V end was cut by 0 bases, the J end by 5 bases, with 17 bases between. CDR3 bases: TGTGCCAGCAGCTTGGGAGACTGGGCAGGGGACGAGACCCAGTACTTC. Protein sequence: CASSLGDWAGDETQYF. Full variable domain (remainder filled in from reference TRBV5-5 and TRBJ2-5): DAGVTQSPTHLIKTRGQQVTLRCSPISGHKSVSWYQQVLGQGPQFIFQYYEKEERGRGNFPDRFSARQFPNYSSELNVNALLLGDSALYLCASSLGDWAGDETQYFGPGTRLLVL.

This clonotype was seen a handful of times. The J gene is TRBJ2-1, the V gene TRBV6-6, with 7 bases aligning to TRBD1. The J call is in doubt because the DNA end fits TRBJ2-7 better. The germline gives CDR1 MNHNY, CDR2 SVGAGI (reference sequence). This CDR3 comprises 14 residues. The chain's CDR3 is CASNYPPTGPEQYF. The CDR3 DNA follows: TGTGCCAGCAACTACCCCCCGACAGGGCCCGAGCAGTACTTC.

This clonotype has a handful of counts. The chain has TRBV20-1 and TRBJ2-3; no clear D gene. CDR3 length: 12 amino acids. Trimming cost V 6 bases and J 3 bases, with 10 bases left between them. Germline V gene data show CDR1 as DFQATT and CDR2 as SNEGSKA (reference sequence). The CDR3 bases are TGCAGTGCCCCCGGACCGACAGATACGCAGTATTTT. Amino acids: CSAPGPTDTQYF.

The chain couples TRBV29-1 to TRBJ2-1; 9 bases agree with TRBD1. Germline-derived CDR1 and CDR2 are SQVTM and ANQGSEA. The ends lost 1 base at V and 4 bases at J; junction bases unmatched: 2. CDR3 size: 14 residues. DNA for the CDR3: TGCAGCGTTGAAGGGACAGGGGCTTACAATGAGCAGTTCTTC. Its translation is CSVEGTGAYNEQFF.

The rearrangement joins TRBV12-3 or TRBV12-4 to TRBJ2-1, with D perhaps matching TRBD2 (7 bases). This CDR3 is 16 amino acids long. The germline V and J ends were trimmed by 7 bases and 0 bases, with 16 bases remaining between them. The CDR3 loop is CASIPRGGRSYNEQFF. DNA of the CDR3: TGTGCCAGCATCCCAAGGGGGGGGCGCTCCTACAATGAGCAGTTCTTC.

This chain uses TRBV24-1 with TRBJ1-5; D not resolved. The germline V gene has CDR1 KGHDR and CDR2 SFDVKD. This CDR3 is 15 amino acids long. V lost 2 bases, J lost 5 bases, and 12 bases lay in between. The CDR3 DNA reads as TGTGCCACCAGTGATTCGGGAGTACCCGATCAGCCCCAGCATTTT. Translating gives CATSDSGVPDQPQHF.

V usage is TRBV2 and J usage is TRBJ2-3; possibly TRBD2 for D (6 bases). The CDR3 length is 16 residues. The V end was cut by 6 bases, the J end by 2 bases, with 18 bases between. CDR1 is SNHLY, CDR2 FYNNEI, per germline. The CDR3, as DNA: TGTGCCAGCAGCGCCCCTCGGACTACGAACACAGATACGCAGTATTTT. It is translated as CASSAPRTTNTDTQYF. Complete variable domain (other parts from reference TRBV2 and TRBJ2-3): EPEVTQTPSHQVTQMGQEVILRCVPISNHLYFYWYRQILGQKVEFLVSFYNNEISEKSEIFDDQFSVERPDGSNFTLKIRSTKLEDSAMYFCASSAPRTTNTDTQYFGPGTRLTVL.

The chain recombines TRBV29-1 with TRBJ2-7, with no clear D. The V end was cut by 5 bases, the J end by 5 bases, with 7 bases between. Germline loops: CDR1 SQVTM, CDR2 ANQGSEA. The CDR3 has 10 residues. CDR3 bases: TGCAGCGTTTTGGCTAACGAGCAGTACTTC. Residues: CSVLANEQYF.

V usage is TRBV7-9 and J usage is TRBJ2-3; 7 bases align to TRBD1. Germline CDR1 and CDR2: SEHNR and FQNEAQ (reference sequence). The CDR3 is 14 residues long. V gave up 4 bases and J gave up 5 bases; unmatched junction bases: 6. Written as DNA, the CDR3 is TGTGCCAGCAGCTCCGGGACAGATCTAGATACGCAGTATTTT. It translates to CASSSGTDLDTQYF.

This rearrangement joins TRBV4-2 to TRBJ2-7, with D possibly matching TRBD2 (5 bases). This CDR3 is 16 amino acids long. CDR1 is LGHNA and CDR2 is YNFKEQ in the germline V gene. V lost 0 bases to trimming and J lost 0 bases, with 12 bases between them. The CDR3 reads CASSQDWVRASYEQYF. CDR3 in DNA: TGTGCCAGCAGCCAAGATTGGGTGCGGGCCTCCTACGAGCAGTACTTC.